The entry below gives a single T cell receptor (beta chain) sequence along with its context. This record belongs to a study of STAT5B mutations in CD4+ large granular lymphocyte leukemia. Either unselected PBMC or bead-purified CD4+, CD4+CD8+, CD57+ or CD56+ cells were sequenced. The CDR3 has 12 amino acids. CDR1 is MGHDK and CDR2 is SYGVNS in the germline V gene. V lost 3 bases and J lost 2, with 3 bases in between. Some clones are missing from TCRdb's copy, which holds only in-frame ones; the method was immunoSEQ multiplex PCR. The sample records roughly 580 clones, about 65% being singletons. The sequenced sample consisted of PBMCs. The sequence derives from a woman aged 45-65 years with CD4+ T-cell large granular lymphocyte leukemia. The chain employs TRBV25-1 and TRBJ2-3, with no clear D. The CDR3 region is CASSETTDTQYF. As DNA, the CDR3 is TGTGCCAGCAGTGAGACCACAGATACGCAGTATTTT.